The 19 T cell receptor beta chains below were found in one sample sequenced in a study of T cell clones after liver transplantation. TCRdb keeps only in-frame clones here, not all; method: immunoSEQ multiplex PCR. Of over 45,000 clones in the sample, roughly 70% were seen once. This sample comprised CD4+ T cells from blood, obtained approximately 54 months after liver transplant. These receptors were collected from a human patient who received a liver transplant. Part of the T cells may come from the graft donor.

The chain combines TRBV11-3 with TRBJ2-7, with a weak D call TRBD2 (5 bases). The CDR3 is 13 residues long. Trimming pared 5 bases from V and 6 bases from J, leaving 14 bases between. Germline V gene lookup returns CDR1 SGHNT and CDR2 YENEEA. The CDR3 nucleotides are TGTGCCAGCAGCCCGCAGACTATTCTCGAGCAGTACTTC. Translating gives CASSPQTILEQYF.

The chain is built from TRBV30 and TRBJ2-6; D may be TRBD1 (5 bases). The V gene's germline CDR1 is GTSNPN and CDR2 SVGIG (reference sequence). V was cut by 2 bases and J by 0 bases, with 11 bases left in between. This CDR3 has 16 residues. CDR3 nucleotide sequence: TGTGCCTGGAGTCTCCAACAGGTCTCTGGGGCCAACGTCCTGACTTTC. The encoded protein is CAWSLQQVSGANVLTF.

This chain uses TRBV30 with TRBJ1-3; D unclear. V lost 2 bases to trimming and J lost 0 bases, with 14 bases between them. This CDR3 spans 16 amino acids. CDR1 is GTSNPN, CDR2 SVGIG, per germline (reference sequence). The chain's CDR3 is CAWSKITANSGNTIYF. CDR3 in DNA: TGTGCCTGGAGTAAAATAACAGCTAACTCTGGAAACACCATATATTTT.

This clone occurred a few times. The J gene is TRBJ2-5, the V gene TRBV10-1; 10 bases are shared with TRBD2. This CDR3 has 16 residues. Trimming took 3 bases from V and 0 from J; bases not matched to a gene: 4. Germline loops: CDR1 WNHNN, CDR2 SYGVQD (reference sequence). The CDR3 region has the DNA TGCGCCAGCAGTGACTCCGGGACTAGCGACCAAGAGACCCAGTACTTC. It yields the protein CASSDSGTSDQETQYF.

The chain joins TRBV6-1 to TRBJ1-4, with D hard to call. The V gene's germline CDR1 is MNHNS and CDR2 SASEGT. Trimming removed 4 bases at V and 4 bases at J, with 10 bases between. This CDR3 has 14 residues. CDR3 bases: TGTGCCAGCAGTGTCTTGACGATTAATGAAAAACTGTTTTTT. It yields the protein CASSVLTINEKLFF.

The V gene is TRBV7-8, the J gene TRBJ2-2; TRBD1 aligns across 7 bases. Unmatched junction bases numbered 5, after V lost 4 bases and J lost 0 bases. The CDR3 is 16 residues long. Germline V CDR1 and CDR2: SGHVS, FQNEAQ. The CDR3 nucleotides read TGTGCCAGCAGCTCCGGGACAGTTACGAACACCGGGGAGCTGTTTTTT. This translates into CASSSGTVTNTGELFF.

Sample share makes this clone medium-sized (0.01 to 0.1%). The chain combines TRBV7-2 with TRBJ1-1; D unclear. Germline lookup yields CDR1 SGHTA and CDR2 FQGNSA. Trimming shortened V by 4 bases and J by 5 bases, and 8 bases separated the two germline ends. The CDR3 length is 12 residues. The CDR3 DNA reads TGTGCCAGCAGCTACCTGAGGACTGAAGCTTTCTTT. Translating it yields CASSYLRTEAFF.

The count of this clone is one. The chain links TRBV6-6 to TRBJ2-7; D unresolved. Trimming stripped 2 bases from V and 5 bases from J, with 13 bases between. CDR3 length: 14 amino acids. Germline V gene data show CDR1 as MNHNY and CDR2 as SVGAGI (reference sequence). The CDR3 nucleotides are TGTGCCAGCAGTTACGGAACCCATAGGGACGAGCAGTACTTC. This sequence encodes CASSYGTHRDEQYF.

This clone has only a few counts. The V and J genes are TRBV30 and TRBJ2-1, with D possibly matching TRBD2 (6 bases). The CDR3 runs to 14 residues. Trimming removed 5 bases from V and 5 bases from J, with 16 bases in between. The germline CDR1 and CDR2 sequences are GTSNPN and SVGIG (reference sequence). This chain's CDR3 is CAWVGGNRDNEQFF. The CDR3 region has the DNA TGTGCCTGGGTTGGGGGGAACAGAGACAATGAGCAGTTCTTC.

The chain combines TRBV28 with TRBJ1-2; tentative D call: TRBD1 (6 bases). Germline-derived CDR1 and CDR2 are MDHEN and SYDVKM. The CDR3 sequence is 16 residues long. The V end lost 0 bases, the J end lost 2 bases, and 13 bases lay between the germline ends. The CDR3 sequence is CASSLWGIGGNYGYTF. CDR3 coding DNA: TGTGCCAGCAGTTTATGGGGGATAGGGGGGAACTATGGCTACACCTTC.

V gene TRBV7-6 combines with J gene TRBJ1-1; TRBD1 aligns across 9 bases. From germline, CDR1 is SGHVS and CDR2 FNYEAQ. With V trimmed by 5 bases and J by 1 base, 5 bases remained unmatched. The CDR3 contains 15 residues. The CDR3 is CASSARTGANTEAFF. CDR3 nucleotides: TGTGCCAGCAGCGCCCGGACAGGGGCGAACACTGAAGCTTTCTTT.

This chain uses TRBV6-5 with TRBJ1-2; a possible D gene is TRBD1 (5 bases). This CDR3 comprises 13 residues. V lost 5 bases, J lost 5 bases, and 12 bases lay in between. Germline CDR1 MNHEY, CDR2 SVGAGI. In DNA form, the CDR3 reads TGTGCCAGCAGTCAGACAGAGCGATATGGCTACACCTTC. Its protein product is CASSQTERYGYTF.

By its share, this clone is medium-sized. This rearrangement joins TRBV6-5 to TRBJ1-2, with D possibly being TRBD1 (6 bases). The V and J ends lost 2 bases and 6 bases respectively, with 10 bases between them. The CDR3 is 13 amino acids. Germline values: CDR1 MNHEY, CDR2 SVGAGI. This chain's CDR3 is CASSYAGVNGYTF. CDR3 bases: TGTGCCAGCAGTTACGCAGGGGTAAATGGCTACACCTTC.

The chain is built from TRBV9 and TRBJ1-1; D gene ambiguous. The V and J ends lost 3 bases and 1 base respectively, with 10 bases between them. The CDR3 covers 14 residues. CDR1 is SGDLS, CDR2 YYNGEE, per germline. The CDR3 reads CASSATLGNTEAFF. In DNA form, the CDR3 reads TGTGCCAGCAGCGCGACCTTAGGGAACACTGAAGCTTTCTTT. Full variable domain (outside the CDR3, taken from reference TRBV9 and TRBJ1-1): DSGVTQTPKHLITATGQRVTLRCSPRSGDLSVYWYQQSLDQGLQFLIQYYNGEERAKGNILERFSAQQFPDLHSELNLSSLELGDSALYFCASSATLGNTEAFFGQGTRLTVV.

This clone was counted only a few times. This rearrangement joins TRBV11-2 to TRBJ2-3; D perhaps matches TRBD2 (7 bases). Trimming removed 6 bases from V and 2 bases from J, with 15 bases in between. Germline V lookup: CDR1 SGHAT, CDR2 FQNNGV. This CDR3 is 15 amino acids long. The chain's CDR3 is CASRPRGGNTDTQYF. In DNA form, the CDR3 reads TGTGCCAGCAGGCCAAGGGGGGGTAACACAGATACGCAGTATTTT.

This clone occurred a few times. The chain is built from TRBV13 and TRBJ1-4, with 7 bases identical to TRBD1. The trim removed 2 bases at V and 7 bases at J, leaving 7 bases unmatched. The CDR3 sequence is 15 residues long. Germline-derived CDR1 and CDR2 are PRHDT and FYEKMQ (reference sequence). The CDR3 region is CASSLSHRGSEKLFF. CDR3 sequence (DNA): TGTGCCAGCAGCTTATCCCACAGGGGTTCTGAAAAACTGTTTTTT.

V usage is TRBV15 and J usage is TRBJ2-6; D possibly corresponds to TRBD2 (6 bases). Germline CDR1 LNHNV, CDR2 YYDKDF (reference sequence). The ends were cut back, 5 bases at V and 4 bases at J, with 12 bases in the middle. The CDR3 sequence is 15 residues long. This CDR3 reads CATSEAGPGANVLTF. The CDR3 bases are TGTGCCACCAGCGAGGCGGGGCCGGGGGCCAACGTCCTGACTTTC.

This clone was found once. The gene calls are TRBV19 and TRBJ2-1; possibly TRBD2 for D (6 bases). Per germline, CDR1 LNHDA and CDR2 SQIVND (reference sequence). The CDR3 is made up of 15 amino acids. The germline V and J ends were trimmed by 3 bases and 8 bases, with 17 bases remaining between them. The CDR3 protein is CASSIPGDRLDEQFF. The CDR3 nucleotides are TGTGCCAGTAGTATCCCGGGGGATAGATTGGATGAGCAGTTCTTC.

The J gene is TRBJ1-5, the V gene TRBV6-1; no definite D call. V was trimmed by 3 bases and J by 4 bases, leaving 13 bases between them. The germline V gene has CDR1 MNHNS and CDR2 SASEGT. The CDR3 runs 15 residues. Written as DNA, the CDR3 is TGTGCCAGCAGTGACGGGCCTCCCGGAAATCAGCCCCAGCATTTT. This gives the protein CASSDGPPGNQPQHF.